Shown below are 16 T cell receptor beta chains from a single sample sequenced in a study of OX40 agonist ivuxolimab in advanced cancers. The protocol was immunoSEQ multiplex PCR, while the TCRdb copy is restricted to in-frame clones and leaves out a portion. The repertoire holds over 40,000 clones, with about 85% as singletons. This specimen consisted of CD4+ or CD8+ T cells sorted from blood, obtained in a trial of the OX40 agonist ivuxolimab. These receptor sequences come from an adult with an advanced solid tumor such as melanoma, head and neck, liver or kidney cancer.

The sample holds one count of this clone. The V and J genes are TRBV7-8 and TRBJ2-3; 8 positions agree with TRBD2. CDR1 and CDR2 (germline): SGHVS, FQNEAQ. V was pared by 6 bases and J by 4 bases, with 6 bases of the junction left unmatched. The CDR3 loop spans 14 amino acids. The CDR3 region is CASRPGGGADTQYF. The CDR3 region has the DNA TGTGCCAGCAGGCCGGGGGGGGGAGCAGATACGCAGTATTTT.

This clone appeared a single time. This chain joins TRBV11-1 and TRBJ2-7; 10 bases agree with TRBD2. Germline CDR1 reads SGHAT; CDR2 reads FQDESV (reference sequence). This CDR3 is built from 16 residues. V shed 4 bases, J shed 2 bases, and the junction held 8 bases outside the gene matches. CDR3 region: CASSSRDSGRPYEQYF. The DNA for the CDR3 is TGTGCCAGCAGCTCCCGGGATAGCGGGAGGCCCTACGAGCAGTACTTC.

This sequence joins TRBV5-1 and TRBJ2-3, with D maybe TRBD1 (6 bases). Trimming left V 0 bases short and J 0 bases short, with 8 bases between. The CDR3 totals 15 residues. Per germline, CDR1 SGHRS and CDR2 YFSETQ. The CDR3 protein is CASSLVGASTDTQYF. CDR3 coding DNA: TGCGCCAGCAGCTTGGTGGGGGCGAGCACAGATACGCAGTATTTT.

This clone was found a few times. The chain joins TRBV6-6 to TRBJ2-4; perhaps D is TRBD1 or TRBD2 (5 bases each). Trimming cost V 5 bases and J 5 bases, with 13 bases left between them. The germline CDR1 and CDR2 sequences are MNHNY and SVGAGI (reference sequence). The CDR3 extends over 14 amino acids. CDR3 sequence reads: CASSNGAIQNIQYF. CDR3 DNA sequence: TGTGCCAGCAGTAACGGGGCCATTCAAAACATTCAGTACTTC.

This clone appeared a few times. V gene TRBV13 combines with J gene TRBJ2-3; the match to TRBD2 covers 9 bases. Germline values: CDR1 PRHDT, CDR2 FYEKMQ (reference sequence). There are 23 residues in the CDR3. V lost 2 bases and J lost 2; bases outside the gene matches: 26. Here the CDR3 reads CASSLRLGWNIAGAKAATDTQYF. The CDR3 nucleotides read TGTGCCAGCAGCTTAAGGTTGGGGTGGAATATAGCGGGAGCCAAAGCAGCCACAGATACGCAGTATTTT. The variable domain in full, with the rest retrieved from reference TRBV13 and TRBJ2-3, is AAGVIQSPRHLIKEKRETATLKCYPIPRHDTVYWYQQGPGQDPQFLISFYEKMQSDKGSIPDRFSAQQFSDYHSELNMSSLELGDSALYFCASSLRLGWNIAGAKAATDTQYFGPGTRLTVL.

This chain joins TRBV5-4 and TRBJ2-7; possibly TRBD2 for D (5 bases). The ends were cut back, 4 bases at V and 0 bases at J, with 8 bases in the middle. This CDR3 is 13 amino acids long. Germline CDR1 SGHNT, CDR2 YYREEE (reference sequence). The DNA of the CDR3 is TGTGCCAGCAGCCCGGGGTACTCCTACGAGCAGTACTTC. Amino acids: CASSPGYSYEQYF.

The CDR3 DNA sequence: TGTGCCAGCAGCAAACACATGAACACTGAAGCTTTCTTT. Protein: CASSKHMNTEAFF. This chain links TRBV5-8 with TRBJ1-1; D not resolved. The CDR3 sequence is 13 residues long. Germline loops: CDR1 SGHTS, CDR2 YDEGEE. V lost 4 bases and J 0 bases, leaving 7 bases between the germline ends.

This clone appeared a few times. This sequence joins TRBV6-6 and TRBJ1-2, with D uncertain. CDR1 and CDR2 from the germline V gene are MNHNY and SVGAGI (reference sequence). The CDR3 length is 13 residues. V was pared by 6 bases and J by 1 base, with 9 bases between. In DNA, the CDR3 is TGTGCCAGCAGCCTGCTGAGTAACTATGGCTACACCTTC. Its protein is CASSLLSNYGYTF.

CDR3 sequence: CASSPLRARNSPLHF. The CDR3 region has the DNA TGTGCCAGCAGTCCTTTGAGGGCGAGGAATTCACCCCTCCACTTT. The gene calls are TRBV2 and TRBJ1-6; D gene uncertain. The CDR3 extends over 15 amino acids. The V end lost 5 bases, the J end lost 7 bases, and 15 bases lay between the germline ends. CDR1 is SNHLY and CDR2 is FYNNEI in the germline V gene.

The CDR3 is CASSSDRDYKAFF. CDR3 nucleotide sequence: TGTGCCAGCAGCTCGGACAGGGATTATAAGGCTTTCTTT. The genes are TRBV6-9 and TRBJ1-1, with TRBD1 matching 8 bases. Germline V gene lookup returns CDR1 MNHGY and CDR2 SVAAGI. The CDR3 runs 13 residues. V was clipped by 6 bases and J by 11 bases; unmatched bases: 11.

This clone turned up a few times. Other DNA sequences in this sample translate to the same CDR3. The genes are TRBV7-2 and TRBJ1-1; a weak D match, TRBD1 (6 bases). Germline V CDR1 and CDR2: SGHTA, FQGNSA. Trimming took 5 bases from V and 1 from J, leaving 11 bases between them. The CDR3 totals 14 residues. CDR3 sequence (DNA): TGTGCCAGCAGCCCGGGGGCTGCGAACACTGAAGCTTTCTTT. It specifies CASSPGAANTEAFF.

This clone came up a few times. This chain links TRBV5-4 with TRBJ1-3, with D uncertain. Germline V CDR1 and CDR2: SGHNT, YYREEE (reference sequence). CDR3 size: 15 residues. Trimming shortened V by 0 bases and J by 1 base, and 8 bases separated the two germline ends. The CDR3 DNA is TGTGCCAGCAGCTTGGACATATTATCTGGAAACACCATATATTTT. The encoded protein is CASSLDILSGNTIYF.

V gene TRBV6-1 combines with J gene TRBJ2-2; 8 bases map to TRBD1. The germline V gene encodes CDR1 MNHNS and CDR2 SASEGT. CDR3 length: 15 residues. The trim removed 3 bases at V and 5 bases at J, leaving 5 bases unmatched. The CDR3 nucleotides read TGTGCCAGCAGTGATACACAGGGGGGTACCGGGGAGCTGTTTTTT. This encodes CASSDTQGGTGELFF.

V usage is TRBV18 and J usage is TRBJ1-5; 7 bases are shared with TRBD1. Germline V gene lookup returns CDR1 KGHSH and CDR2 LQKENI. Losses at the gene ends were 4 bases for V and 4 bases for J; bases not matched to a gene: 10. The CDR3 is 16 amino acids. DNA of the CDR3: TGTGCCAGCTCACTACAGCGACAGGGATCAAATCAGCCCCAGCATTTT. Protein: CASSLQRQGSNQPQHF.

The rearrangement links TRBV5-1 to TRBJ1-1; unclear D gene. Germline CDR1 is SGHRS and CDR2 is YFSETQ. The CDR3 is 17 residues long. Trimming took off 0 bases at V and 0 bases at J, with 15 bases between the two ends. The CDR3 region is CASSLGATSSMNTEAFF. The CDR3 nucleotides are TGCGCCAGCAGCTTGGGGGCAACAAGTTCAATGAACACTGAAGCTTTCTTT.

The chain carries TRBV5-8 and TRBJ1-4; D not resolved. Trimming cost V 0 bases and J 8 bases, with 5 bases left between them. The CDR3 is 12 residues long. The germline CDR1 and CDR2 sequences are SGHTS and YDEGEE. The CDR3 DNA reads TGTGCCAGCAGCTTGGACGGGGAAAAACTGTTTTTT. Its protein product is CASSLDGEKLFF.